Presented here are 27 T cell receptor beta chains from one specimen sequenced in a study of T cell responses to AZD1222 COVID-19 vaccine. Produced via immunoSEQ multiplex PCR; TCRdb's table is partial and in-frame only. The sample holds 75,000 to 90,000 clones, 80% to 95% seen once. The material was peripheral blood, obtained 28 days after the second AZD1222 dose. The receptors stem from an adult who received the AZD1222 COVID-19 vaccine.

This clone has just one count. The rearrangement links TRBV6-1 to TRBJ2-4, with D uncertain. Trimming removed 2 bases at V and 8 bases at J, with 4 bases between. The CDR3 runs 11 residues. Germline assignment: CDR1 MNHNS and CDR2 SASEGT. DNA for the CDR3: TGTGCCAGCAGTGAATTGCACATTCAGTACTTC. It is translated as CASSELHIQYF.

This clone was counted a single time. The rearrangement links TRBV11-2 to TRBJ2-2; D might be TRBD2 (7 bases). From germline, CDR1 is SGHAT and CDR2 FQNNGV. The V and J ends lost 3 bases and 4 bases respectively, with 15 bases between them. This CDR3 region has 16 residues. The CDR3 DNA is TGTGCCAGCAGCTTGGCACCGGGGGGCTTCACCGGGGAGCTGTTTTTT. This encodes CASSLAPGGFTGELFF.

V gene TRBV28 combines with J gene TRBJ1-5; D unresolved. This CDR3 comprises 11 residues. The V end lost 6 bases, the J end lost 5 bases, and 5 bases lay between the germline ends. Germline CDR1 MDHEN, CDR2 SYDVKM. CDR3 coding DNA: TGTGCCAGCAGCTCCCATCAGCCCCAGCATTTT. Its translation: CASSSHQPQHF.

The chain employs TRBV9 and TRBJ2-1; D gene unclear. From germline, CDR1 is SGDLS and CDR2 YYNGEE. The V gene lost 0 bases and the J gene lost 10 bases, with 11 bases spanning the gap. This CDR3 spans 13 amino acids. Here the CDR3 DNA reads TGTGCCAGCAGCGTAGAATACTCCTCCGAGCAGTTCTTC. Translated: CASSVEYSSEQFF.

The rearrangement joins TRBV5-1 to TRBJ2-7; TRBD1 matches at 7 bases. Germline V lookup: CDR1 SGHRS, CDR2 YFSETQ. The CDR3 spans 13 residues. Trimming cost V 3 bases and J 7 bases; bases outside gene matches: 7. The CDR3 DNA reads TGCGCCAGCAGCTCGGGACAGTCATGGGAGCAGTACTTC. It specifies CASSSGQSWEQYF.

The chain is built from TRBV11-2 and TRBJ2-1, with D possibly matching TRBD1 (6 bases). The V gene lost 7 bases and the J gene lost 4 bases, with 20 bases spanning the gap. The CDR3 loop spans 16 amino acids. CDR1 is SGHAT and CDR2 is FQNNGV in the germline V gene. CDR3 nucleotide sequence: TGTGCCAGCACCGTCAACGGTAGGGGACAATACAATGAGCAGTTCTTC. This gives the protein CASTVNGRGQYNEQFF. Full variable domain (missing parts from reference TRBV11-2 and TRBJ2-1): EAGVAQSPRYKIIEKRQSVAFWCNPISGHATLYWYQQILGQGPKLLIQFQNNGVVDDSQLPKDRFSAERLKGVDSTLKIQPAKLEDSAVYLCASTVNGRGQYNEQFFGPGTRLTVL.

The chain links TRBV28 to TRBJ1-1; no clear D gene. Per the germline V gene, CDR1 is MDHEN and CDR2 is SYDVKM. Trimming shortened V by 3 bases and J by 8 bases, and 7 bases separated the two germline ends. The CDR3 length is 11 residues. The CDR3 DNA reads TGTGCCAGCAGTTTTTCCAGGGAAGCTTTCTTT. Its protein is CASSFSREAFF.

The chain carries TRBV7-2 and TRBJ2-5; the D gene is possibly TRBD2 (5 bases). V lost 5 bases to trimming and J lost 4 bases, with 17 bases between them. This CDR3 comprises 15 residues. Germline-derived CDR1 and CDR2 are SGHTA and FQGNSA. The CDR3 spells CASSPEGPMGETQYF. CDR3 nucleotide sequence: TGTGCCAGCAGCCCCGAGGGTCCCATGGGAGAGACCCAGTACTTC.

The rearrangement joins TRBV2 to TRBJ2-4; 10 bases agree with TRBD1. Losses at the gene ends were 8 bases for V and 0 bases for J; bases not matched to a gene: 7. The CDR3 spans 16 residues. CDR1 is SNHLY and CDR2 is FYNNEI in the germline V gene. As DNA, the CDR3 is TGTGCCAGCGGCCGACAGGGGGCCGGAGCCAAAAACATTCAGTACTTC. Its translation is CASGRQGAGAKNIQYF.

The chain combines TRBV28 with TRBJ1-2, with D hard to call. V lost 2 bases, J lost 7 bases, and 8 bases lay in between. This CDR3 spans 12 amino acids. The germline CDR1 and CDR2 sequences are MDHEN and SYDVKM. CDR3: CASSLLGSGYTF. The DNA of the CDR3 is TGTGCCAGCAGTTTACTAGGGTCTGGCTACACCTTC.

This sequence joins TRBV6-5 and TRBJ1-1; 7 nucleotides agree with TRBD1. Losses at the gene ends were 5 bases for V and 3 bases for J; bases not matched to a gene: 3. Germline lookup yields CDR1 MNHEY and CDR2 SVGAGI. This CDR3 comprises 13 residues. The CDR3 DNA is TGTGCCAGCAGTAGGGACAGTTACACTGAAGCTTTCTTT. Protein sequence: CASSRDSYTEAFF.

The chain recombines TRBV6-5 with TRBJ2-7, with 9 bases fitting TRBD2. Germline values: CDR1 MNHEY, CDR2 SVGAGI. Trimming took 7 bases from V and 2 from J; bases not matched to a gene: 9. This CDR3 is built from 15 residues. CDR3 region: CASNLGLALPYEQYF. In DNA form, the CDR3 reads TGTGCCAGCAACTTGGGACTAGCTCTGCCCTACGAGCAGTACTTC.

The chain joins TRBV6-2 or TRBV6-3 to TRBJ1-5; D call uncertain. The V end was cut by 5 bases, the J end by 3 bases, with 8 bases between. CDR3 size: 13 residues. Germline CDR1 MNHEY, CDR2 SVGEGT. This CDR3 reads CASSPFPNQPQHF. The CDR3 nucleotides read TGTGCCAGCAGTCCGTTTCCCAATCAGCCCCAGCATTTT.

CDR3 coding DNA: TGTGCCAGCATGGACAGGGCCTACAATGAGCAGTTCTTC. Residues: CASMDRAYNEQFF. The J gene is TRBJ2-1, the V gene TRBV2; 8 bases map to TRBD1. The germline V gene encodes CDR1 SNHLY and CDR2 FYNNEI. V dropped 7 bases and J dropped 2; count of bases not matched to a gene: 1. The CDR3 sequence is 13 residues long. The complete variable domain, with remaining parts taken from reference TRBV2 and TRBJ2-1, reads EPEVTQTPSHQVTQMGQEVILRCVPISNHLYFYWYRQILGQKVEFLVSFYNNEISEKSEIFDDQFSVERPDGSNFTLKIRSTKLEDSAMYFCASMDRAYNEQFFGPGTRLTVL.

This clone was found once. The chain links TRBV5-1 to TRBJ2-7, with a possible D match to TRBD1 (5 bases). The CDR3 length is 14 residues. CDR1 and CDR2 from the germline V gene are SGHRS and YFSETQ. Trimming pared 0 bases from V and 0 bases from J, leaving 7 bases between. Written as DNA, the CDR3 is TGCGCCAGCAGCTTGGGACAGACCTCCTACGAGCAGTACTTC. It yields the protein CASSLGQTSYEQYF.

The chain uses TRBV7-2 and TRBJ2-2, with TRBD2 as a possible D gene (6 bases). V was shortened by 1 base and J by 6 bases, with 12 bases between the two germline ends. Germline assignment: CDR1 SGHTA and CDR2 FQGNSA. The CDR3 consists of 15 residues. The chain's CDR3 is CASSLGGITAGELFF. DNA of the CDR3: TGTGCCAGCAGCTTAGGCGGGATAACCGCCGGGGAGCTGTTTTTT.

The V and J genes are TRBV5-6 and TRBJ2-1; the match to TRBD2 covers 7 bases. Germline-derived CDR1 and CDR2 are SGHDT and YYEEEE. With V trimmed by 3 bases and J by 3 bases, 18 bases remained unmatched. The CDR3 totals 19 residues. CDR3 protein: CASSSKAPILAADYNEQFF. Here the CDR3 DNA reads TGTGCCAGCAGCTCAAAGGCACCTATTCTAGCGGCCGACTACAATGAGCAGTTCTTC. The whole variable domain, filled in from reference TRBV5-6 and TRBJ2-1, reads DAGVTQSPTHLIKTRGQQVTLRCSPKSGHDTVSWYQQALGQGPQFIFQYYEEEERQRGNFPDRFSGHQFPNYSSELNVNALLLGDSALYLCASSSKAPILAADYNEQFFGPGTRLTVL.

The chain joins TRBV4-2 to TRBJ2-1; 14 nucleotides align to TRBD2. From germline, CDR1 is LGHNA and CDR2 YNFKEQ. The CDR3 sequence is 16 residues long. The V and J ends lost 0 bases and 8 bases, in that order; junction bases with no gene match: 3. The CDR3 protein is CASSQEGTSGSDEQFF. The CDR3 bases are TGTGCCAGCAGCCAAGAGGGGACTAGCGGGAGTGATGAGCAGTTCTTC.

This sequence joins TRBV28 and TRBJ1-4, with a tentative D call TRBD1 (6 bases). V lost 2 bases and J lost 6, with 13 bases in between. The CDR3 length is 15 residues. Germline V lookup: CDR1 MDHEN, CDR2 SYDVKM. Written as DNA, the CDR3 is TGTGCCAGCAGTTTAGGTAACAGGGACTATGAAAAACTGTTTTTT. As protein: CASSLGNRDYEKLFF.

The chain has TRBV6-5 and TRBJ2-7; tentative D call: TRBD2 (6 bases). CDR1 MNHEY and CDR2 SVGAGI come from the germline V gene. The CDR3 totals 15 residues. V was clipped by 6 bases and J by 4 bases, with 19 bases between them. The CDR3: CASSPPRGRTYEQYF. The CDR3 bases are TGTGCCAGCAGCCCCCCCCGGGGGAGGACTTACGAGCAGTACTTC.

The chain is built from TRBV6-4 and TRBJ2-3; no definite D call. Per germline, CDR1 MRHNA and CDR2 SNTAGT. The CDR3 is 12 residues long. Between the trimmed V and J ends, which lost 5 bases and 6 bases, there was a span of 9 bases. Written as DNA, the CDR3 is TGTGCCAGCAGTTTGGACGGGGATACGCAGTATTTT. Encoded protein: CASSLDGDTQYF.

The chain is built from TRBV21-1 and TRBJ1-2. TRBV21-1 is deemed a pseudogene. The CDR3 loop spans 14 amino acids. The CDR3 sequence is CASSTRTVFYGYTF. The CDR3 DNA reads as TGTGCCAGCAGCACTCGGACGGTTTTCTATGGCTACACCTTC.

The rearrangement joins TRBV11-2 to TRBJ2-7; weak D call: TRBD2 (5 bases). CDR3 length: 13 residues. Trimming pared 1 base from V and 7 bases from J, leaving 11 bases between. Germline lookup yields CDR1 SGHAT and CDR2 FQNNGV. The CDR3, as DNA: TGTGCCAGCAGCTTAGGGGCAGGCGGGGAGCAGTACTTC. As protein: CASSLGAGGEQYF.

This rearrangement joins TRBV7-8 to TRBJ2-7, with D tentatively TRBD1 (6 bases). Trimming cost V 6 bases and J 0 bases, with 12 bases left between them. Germline V gives CDR1 SGHVS, CDR2 FQNEAQ. The CDR3 is made up of 14 amino acids. CDR3 amino acids: CASSRRDTSYEQYF. CDR3 nucleotides: TGTGCCAGCAGTCGTCGGGACACCTCCTACGAGCAGTACTTC. The full variable domain, completed using reference TRBV7-8 and TRBJ2-7, is GAGVSQSPRYKVAKRGQDVALRCDPISGHVSLFWYQQALGQGPEFLTYFQNEAQLDKSGLPSDRFFAERPEGSVSTLKIQRTQQEDSAVYLCASSRRDTSYEQYFGPGTRLTVT.

This clone was observed once. The chain uses TRBV5-6 and TRBJ2-4; D not certain. V dropped 7 bases and J dropped 0 bases, with 14 bases sitting between them. The V gene's germline CDR1 is SGHDT and CDR2 YYEEEE. This CDR3 contains 15 residues. The CDR3 sequence is CASGAMGLAKNIQYF. The CDR3 DNA reads as TGTGCCAGCGGTGCGATGGGTCTAGCCAAAAACATTCAGTACTTC.

The chain carries TRBV2 and TRBJ2-2; a weak D match, TRBD1 (6 bases). V was pared by 3 bases and J by 1 base, with 9 bases between. CDR3 length: 15 residues. CDR1 is SNHLY, CDR2 FYNNEI, per germline. The CDR3 is CASSDQGLNTGELFF. Here the CDR3 DNA reads TGTGCCAGCAGTGATCAGGGGCTGAACACCGGGGAGCTGTTTTTT.

The chain carries TRBV6-1 and TRBJ1-2, with D possibly being TRBD1 (5 bases). The CDR3 runs 14 residues. V was trimmed by 7 bases and J by 0 bases, leaving 12 bases between them. CDR1 is MNHNS and CDR2 is SASEGT in the germline V gene. The CDR3 bases are TGTGCCAGCAAACCGGGACGGGCTAACTATGGCTACACCTTC. Translating it yields CASKPGRANYGYTF.